The 28 T cell receptor beta chains given below trace back to one sample, sequenced in a study of cytomegalovirus exposure and HLA in healthy donors. A multiplex PCR was run with 60 Vbeta primers and 13 Jbeta primers. TCRdb's table, derived via immunoSEQ multiplex PCR, lists solely in-frame clones and lacks some. The sample lists some 110,000 clones, roughly four fifths occurring once. Sequencing was performed on PBMCs. Source of these receptors: a woman in her fifties or sixties in good health and CMV-seropositive.

CDR3: CASSIRQAPGLNYGYTF. The CDR3 DNA sequence: TGTGCCAGCAGCATCAGACAGGCCCCGGGGTTGAACTATGGCTACACCTTC. The J gene is TRBJ1-2, the V gene TRBV7-9; possibly TRBD1 for D (6 bases). The CDR3 length is 17 residues. Trimming cost V 5 bases and J 2 bases, with 21 bases left between them. CDR1 SEHNR and CDR2 FQNEAQ come from the germline V gene (reference sequence).

The chain combines TRBV5-1 with TRBJ2-3; D is perhaps TRBD2 (6 bases). The V gene's germline CDR1 is SGHRS and CDR2 YFSETQ. CDR3 length equals 16 residues. Trimming took 4 bases from V and 0 from J, leaving 15 bases between them. The CDR3 DNA reads as TGCGCCAGCAGCCCAGTTTTGCGGGGAAGCACAGATACGCAGTATTTT. Its protein product is CASSPVLRGSTDTQYF.

Of note for this clone: At one end the junction does not follow the germline gene, possibly because of a read error. In DNA, the CDR3 is TGTGCCAGCAGCGAAGGCGCGACACCCGGGGAGCTGTTTTTT. Encoded protein: CASSEGATPGELFF. The V and J genes are TRBV2 and TRBJ2-2; D remains unclear. The CDR3 has 14 amino acids. Germline values: CDR1 SNHLY, CDR2 FYNNEI.

This rearrangement joins TRBV28 to TRBJ1-4; 8 bases map to TRBD1. Germline CDR1 and CDR2: MDHEN and SYDVKM. This CDR3 comprises 14 residues. Trimming took 7 bases from V and 4 from J; bases not matched to a gene: 5. CDR3 DNA: TGTGCCAGCACCATTGGACAGGGTAATGAAAAACTGTTTTTT. Its translation: CASTIGQGNEKLFF.

V gene TRBV19 combines with J gene TRBJ1-3; D gene unclear. The V end was cut by 4 bases, the J end by 4 bases, with 11 bases between. Germline lookup yields CDR1 LNHDA and CDR2 SQIVND (reference sequence). The CDR3 has 14 amino acids. The CDR3 DNA is TGTGCCAGTAGTAATTCAGTGCAAGGAAACACCATATATTTT. Protein: CASSNSVQGNTIYF.

This clone was seen a few times. J is TRBJ1-1 and V is TRBV29-1; a possible D gene is TRBD1 (5 bases). V lost 6 bases, J lost 2 bases, and 10 bases lay in between. The CDR3 loop spans 12 amino acids. CDR1 is SQVTM, CDR2 ANQGSEA, per germline. CDR3 protein: CSVSTGNTEAFF. DNA of the CDR3: TGCAGCGTCTCAACAGGAAACACTGAAGCTTTCTTT.

This clone was seen only a few times. This chain's CDR3 is CASSVGAGANEQFF. For the CDR3, the DNA is TGTGCCAGCAGCGTAGGAGCGGGGGCGAATGAGCAGTTCTTC. This chain uses TRBV9 with TRBJ2-1, with 8 bases that match TRBD2. The length of the CDR3 is 14 residues. From germline, CDR1 is SGDLS and CDR2 YYNGEE. J was trimmed by 7 bases and V by 0 bases; bases with no gene match: 3. The whole variable domain, remainder taken from reference TRBV9 and TRBJ2-1, is DSGVTQTPKHLITATGQRVTLRCSPRSGDLSVYWYQQSLDQGLQFLIQYYNGEERAKGNILERFSAQQFPDLHSELNLSSLELGDSALYFCASSVGAGANEQFFGPGTRLTVL.

The J gene is TRBJ2-1, the V gene TRBV28; 13 positions agree with TRBD2. Trimming cost V 5 bases and J 0 bases; bases outside gene matches: 10. The length of the CDR3 is 19 residues. The V gene's germline CDR1 is MDHEN and CDR2 SYDVKM. As DNA, the CDR3 is TGTGCCAGCAGTCCCTTTAGGACTAGCGGGAGAAGCTCCTACAATGAGCAGTTCTTC. Translated, it gives CASSPFRTSGRSSYNEQFF.

This clone was observed a handful of times. The same CDR3 also results from other DNA sequences found in this sample. The chain couples TRBV30 to TRBJ1-5; 7 nucleotides agree with TRBD1. Trimming cost V 3 bases and J 4 bases; bases outside gene matches: 3. The V gene's germline CDR1 is GTSNPN and CDR2 SVGIG (reference sequence). This CDR3 is built from 13 residues. The CDR3 DNA reads as TGTGCCTGGAGGGGACAGCTTAATCAGCCCCAGCATTTT. This codes for CAWRGQLNQPQHF.

The chain has TRBV5-1 and TRBJ2-3; 9 nucleotides line up with TRBD1. The CDR3 length is 14 residues. V was pared by 4 bases and J by 4 bases, with 4 bases of the junction left unmatched. Germline V gene data show CDR1 as SGHRS and CDR2 as YFSETQ. In DNA form, the CDR3 reads TGCGCCAGCAGCCTACAGGGGGCCCCAGATACGCAGTATTTT. This sequence encodes CASSLQGAPDTQYF.

V usage is TRBV29-1 and J usage is TRBJ2-3; 8 bases are shared with TRBD2. The germline CDR1 and CDR2 sequences are SQVTM and ANQGSEA. The CDR3 length is 16 residues. The V and J ends lost 0 bases and 2 bases, in that order; junction bases with no gene match: 7. The CDR3 sequence: CSVEDPQRGNTDTQYF. The CDR3 DNA sequence: TGCAGCGTTGAAGATCCTCAGCGGGGGAACACAGATACGCAGTATTTT.

V is TRBV11-3 and J is TRBJ1-4, with D unclear. There are 13 residues in the CDR3. V was shortened by 3 bases and J by 7 bases, with 9 bases between the two germline ends. Germline loops: CDR1 SGHNT, CDR2 YENEEA. CDR3 region: CASSLGELEKLFF. CDR3 bases: TGTGCCAGCAGCTTGGGAGAACTTGAAAAACTGTTTTTT.

The chain combines TRBV27 with TRBJ2-7, with unresolved D. Germline lookup yields CDR1 MNHEY and CDR2 SMNVEV (reference sequence). V was trimmed by 1 base and J by 1 base, leaving 8 bases between them. The CDR3 is 14 amino acids. CDR3 loop: CASSLFRSSYEQYF. CDR3 DNA: TGTGCCAGCAGTTTATTCCGCAGTTCCTACGAGCAGTACTTC.

This clone was seen a handful of times. Other DNA sequences within the sample encode an identical CDR3. This chain uses TRBV2 with TRBJ2-7; no reliable D call. The V and J ends lost 8 bases and 4 bases respectively, with 9 bases between them. The germline gives CDR1 SNHLY, CDR2 FYNNEI. The CDR3 is made up of 11 amino acids. The CDR3 sequence: CASRTGYEQYF. CDR3 sequence (DNA): TGTGCCAGCCGCACCGGTTACGAGCAGTACTTC.

The CDR3 spells CASRTGENSPLHF. CDR3 nucleotide sequence: TGTGCCAGTCGGACAGGGGAAAATTCACCCCTCCACTTT. The chain links TRBV2 to TRBJ1-6, with TRBD1 matching over 9 bases. Germline-derived CDR1 and CDR2 are SNHLY and FYNNEI. The V segment lost 9 bases and the J segment 7 bases; nucleotides outside the gene matches: 4. The CDR3 loop spans 13 amino acids.

The chain links TRBV9 to TRBJ2-7, with 8 bases matching TRBD2. CDR3 size: 13 residues. Germline CDR1 is SGDLS and CDR2 is YYNGEE. V was clipped by 5 bases and J by 4 bases; unmatched bases: 5. For the CDR3, the DNA is TGTGCCAGCAGTCCCGGGGGGGGATACGAGCAGTACTTC. Translating gives CASSPGGGYEQYF.

The chain links TRBV6-5 to TRBJ1-4, with D maybe TRBD1 (5 bases). Germline-derived CDR1 and CDR2 are MNHEY and SVGAGI. CDR3 length: 16 amino acids. V lost 0 bases to trimming and J lost 10 bases, with 18 bases between them. In DNA, the CDR3 is TGTGCCAGCAGTTACTCGGGGGGAAGGACCGGAGGAAAACTGTTTTTT. Protein product: CASSYSGGRTGGKLFF.

The chain is built from TRBV7-9 and TRBJ2-5; no firm D call. The J call could be wrong; TRBJ2-7 is a better fit for the DNA end. The CDR3 sequence is 12 residues long. CDR1 SEHNR and CDR2 FQNEAQ come from the germline V gene (reference sequence). The CDR3 loop is CASSPVPYEQYF. In DNA form, the CDR3 reads TGTGCCAGCAGTCCGGTTCCCTACGAGCAGTACTTC.

This chain joins TRBV11-2 and TRBJ1-4, with 7 bases matching TRBD1. CDR3 size: 16 residues. Germline V lookup: CDR1 SGHAT, CDR2 FQNNGV. V shed 1 base and J 0 bases; nucleotides not matched to a gene: 2. CDR3 protein: CASSLGGTATNEKLFF. The CDR3, as DNA: TGTGCCAGCAGCTTAGGCGGGACAGCAACTAATGAAAAACTGTTTTTT.

This chain uses TRBV4-1 with TRBJ2-5; 13 positions agree with TRBD2. Matching the DNA end better, TRBJ2-7 makes the J call doubtful. The CDR3 is 16 amino acids. Germline lookup yields CDR1 MGHRA and CDR2 YSYEKL. CDR3 bases: TGCGCCAGCAGCCAAACTAGCGGGGGGGGGTCCTACGAGCAGTACTTC. It specifies CASSQTSGGGSYEQYF.

J is TRBJ2-5 and V is TRBV29-1; D gene uncertain. Per germline, CDR1 SQVTM and CDR2 ANQGSEA. The CDR3 totals 13 residues. V was cut by 6 bases and J by 6 bases, with 17 bases left in between. DNA for the CDR3: TGCAGCGTAGTCTCGGCAGGCAGCCAGACCCAGTACTTC. It encodes CSVVSAGSQTQYF. The full variable domain, completed using reference TRBV29-1 and TRBJ2-5, is SAVISQKPSRDICQRGTSLTIQCQVDSQVTMMFWYRQQPGQSLTLIATANQGSEATYESGFVIDKFPISRPNLTFSTLTVSNMSPEDSSIYLCSVVSAGSQTQYFGPGTRLLVL.

The chain employs TRBV29-1 and TRBJ2-7; 7 bases agree with TRBD1. The trim removed 3 bases at V and 2 bases at J, leaving 4 bases unmatched. The CDR3 covers 13 residues. Germline loops: CDR1 SQVTM, CDR2 ANQGSEA. This CDR3 reads CSVESQGTYEQYF. CDR3 nucleotides: TGCAGCGTTGAGTCACAGGGGACCTACGAGCAGTACTTC.

This clone was counted once. The chain combines TRBV15 with TRBJ2-7; D is possibly TRBD1 (5 bases). The CDR3 sequence is 14 residues long. Germline V gene lookup returns CDR1 LNHNV and CDR2 YYDKDF (reference sequence). V shed 2 bases and J shed 5 bases, with 13 bases lying between them. The CDR3 reads CATSRTTQGNEQYF. The CDR3 nucleotides read TGTGCCACCAGCAGAACTACCCAGGGAAACGAGCAGTACTTC.

CDR3 in DNA: TGCGCCAGCAGCCAAGGCGGTAGCAACTACAATGAGCAGTTCTTC. As protein: CASSQGGSNYNEQFF. V is TRBV4-1 and J is TRBJ2-1; D not certain. CDR1 and CDR2 (germline): MGHRA, YSYEKL. The V gene lost 1 base and the J gene lost 3 bases, with 10 bases spanning the gap. The CDR3 is 15 residues long.

This clone was seen a few times. The chain uses TRBV19 and TRBJ1-1; a weak D match, TRBD1 (5 bases). Trimming removed 3 bases from V and 2 bases from J, with 10 bases in between. This CDR3 is built from 14 residues. Germline V gene lookup returns CDR1 LNHDA and CDR2 SQIVND (reference sequence). This CDR3 is CASSIVQGNTEAFF. CDR3 DNA sequence: TGTGCCAGTAGTATCGTCCAGGGAAACACTGAAGCTTTCTTT.

Regarding this clone: Its ends do not fully match the called genes, so a read error is possible. CDR3 in DNA: TGCGCCAGCAGCCATATGCCAGGGGGTGGCAATCAGCCCCGGCATTTT. This encodes CASSHMPGGGNQPRHF. The chain joins TRBV4-1 to TRBJ1-5; 7 bases are a match to TRBD1. The CDR3 has 16 amino acids. Germline V CDR1 and CDR2: MGHRA, YSYEKL.

The gene calls are TRBV5-5 and TRBJ1-6; 11 nucleotides align to TRBD1. Losses at the gene ends were 4 bases for V and 9 bases for J; bases not matched to a gene: 9. Per the germline V gene, CDR1 is SGHKS and CDR2 is YYEKEE (reference sequence). This CDR3 has 16 amino acids. The CDR3 protein is CASSQSRDRGSSPLHF. CDR3 DNA: TGTGCCAGCAGCCAGAGCCGGGACAGGGGGTCTTCACCCCTCCACTTT. Filled out from reference TRBV5-5 and TRBJ1-6, the complete variable domain reads DAGVTQSPTHLIKTRGQQVTLRCSPISGHKSVSWYQQVLGQGPQFIFQYYEKEERGRGNFPDRFSARQFPNYSSELNVNALLLGDSALYLCASSQSRDRGSSPLHFGNGTRLTVT.

The genes are TRBV19 and TRBJ1-1; D is uncertain. Germline V CDR1 and CDR2: LNHDA, SQIVND (reference sequence). The CDR3 is made up of 13 amino acids. Trimming took 3 bases from V and 0 from J, leaving 5 bases between them. The CDR3 sequence: CASSMSVNTEAFF. CDR3 nucleotides: TGTGCCAGTAGTATGAGCGTGAACACTGAAGCTTTCTTT.